This T cell receptor beta chain was recorded in a study of cytomegalovirus exposure and HLA in healthy donors. As for this clone: Its target is unknown.

There are 17 residues in the CDR3. The germline gives CDR1 MNHNS, CDR2 SASEGT. With V trimmed by 4 bases and J by 0 bases, 7 bases remained unmatched. General observations from the study: As a later analysis revealed, most CMV-associated TCR beta chains appeared HLA-restricted.

PCR was performed using 60 Vbeta and 13 Jbeta primers. The assay was immunoSEQ multiplex PCR, and TCRdb's table has in-frame clones only and misses some. This sample has around 130,000 clones, with 65% to 90% found just once. Sequenced: PBMCs. The sequence was obtained from a woman between 40 and 50 years old in good health and CMV-seronegative. The chain joins TRBV6-1 to TRBJ2-1, with TRBD2 matching over 9 bases. CDR3 loop: CASSGASGAFSYNEQFF. Written as DNA, the CDR3 is TGTGCCAGCAGTGGGGCTAGCGGGGCCTTCTCCTACAATGAGCAGTTCTTC.